This TCR beta chain was retrieved from a study of cytotoxic CD8 clonotypes in ibrutinib-treated CLL (dated by TCRdb to about 2021). Looking at the study overall: In this cohort, approximately 15 patients were treatment-naive and about a dozen were relapsed/refractory, while 17 to 18 had unmutated IGHV. Cryopreserved peripheral blood mononuclear cells were collected before treatment, at response, and at either disease progression or sustained remission. On average, each sample had 255,043 productive templates and more than 75,000 productive rearrangements. Of the approximately 87 people in the trial, about 27 had longitudinal samples available. Partial responses were observed in about 24 patients and complete responses in 2; after a median follow-up of about 69 months, remission was maintained in some 14 patients and progression was observed in about twelve. Response samples were obtained after a median of roughly eleven months of treatment, with a range of about 6 to 36 months. Every remission and progressive disease sample was obtained while ibrutinib was still being received by the patients. Paper-wide results and their limitations: Baseline clonality was found to be higher than that of age-matched healthy donors and was strongly correlated with circulating CD8+ T-cell counts. Sampling times were not matched between patients in sustained remission and patients whose disease was progressing, and lymph node repertoires were not examined. Public clonotypes were rare and either contracted or stayed stable during treatment, and the rise in clonality at ibrutinib response reflected the expansion of private clonotypes. Clonality rose at ibrutinib response, remained stable during sustained remission, and dropped back toward baseline at progression.

V and J lose 1 base and 2 bases, and a span of 14 bases separates them. Via the germline V gene, CDR1 is LGHNA and CDR2 YSLEER. The CDR3 goes from the cysteine to the phenylalanine over 16 residues. The CDR3 DNA has 48 bases and is translated from base 1. Each clonotype received, on average, 10x coverage in deep resolution sequencing performed on a MiSeq, where the target depth lay between 1 in 1 million and 1 in 200,000 T cells. The immunoSEQ hsTCRB Kit was used to generate TCR beta libraries. Turning to the authors' computational methods: ImmunoSEQ Data Assistant and ImmunoSEQ Analyzer were used for data analysis, and V, D and J genes were assigned according to IMGT definitions. Clonality, with values ranging from 0 to 1, was calculated as one minus the normalized Shannon entropy of productive rearrangement frequencies. Public clonotype analysis was restricted to overrepresented clonotypes comprising at least 0.05% of each patient's repertoire. Some 12 age-matched healthy donor repertoires from immuneACCESS served as clonality controls. TCRdb holds this immuneACCESS table with in-frame rearrangements only. Some clones are missing; in checked studies, unresolved V genes explain under half, and the rest has no known cause. The V and J calls and clone size were taken over from that table, and D and trimming were inferred from the DNA. Recorded for this sample are some 350,000 clones; over 55% of them occurred a single time. The top ten clones comprise around 6.3% of the sample.

Details on this clone: Its antigen is still unknown. No much larger clone exists at a distance of one base, and base qualities are not known.

For TCR beta library preparation, approximately 2 micrograms of genomic DNA was extracted from cryopreserved PBMCs. High-throughput TCR beta sequencing was performed on longitudinal blood samples from CLL patients receiving ibrutinib monotherapy. The patients were enrolled in a single-center, open-label phase 2 trial of ibrutinib monotherapy. This clonotype was sampled from a human donor with chronic lymphocytic leukemia. Here the sequenced sample was PBMCs, taken after 36 months of ibrutinib treatment. The rearrangement combines TRBV4-3 with TRBJ1-2, with the D gene not confidently named. The CDR3 in this case is CASSQGGHSDNYGYTF. The DNA sequence is as follows: TGCGCCAGCAGCCAAGGGGGTCACAGCGACAACTATGGCTACACCTTC.